This record concerns one T cell receptor beta chain sequence. The antigen this receptor binds is unknown. There are no base qualities to consult, and no much larger clone falls within one base. This record comes from a study of shared clonotypes between healthy human individuals (dated by TCRdb to 2020 to 2021). Looking at the study overall: The cohort included a few men and a couple of women between 18 and 49 years of age. Per donor, three plates each were used for CD4 naive and CD4 memory, two for CD8 naive, and one for CD8 memory. Blood TCR repertoires of several healthy adults were deeply sequenced to estimate repertoire size and the extent of clonotype sharing between individuals. To increase sequencing depth and limit assay-specific biases, TCR repertoire library preparation and sequencing were carried out by different laboratories using diverse techniques. Leukapheresis yielded between about 0.94 and 8.9 billion PBMCs per donor. Results and caveats for the whole study, not just this receptor: Sampling was restricted to blood, and TCR repertoires in tissues likely differ from the TCR repertoires found in blood. Rarefaction of sorted-subset datasets indicated incomplete sequencing despite the large sequencing depth. Naive subsets generally had larger estimated clonotype richness than memory subsets did. The small number of donors limited the genetic and exposure-history diversity represented. Clonotypes shared by all four sorted-subset donors showed higher generation probabilities than non-shared clonotypes. Based on pairwise subsampling, the degree of clonotype sharing among donors was expected to be affected by sequencing depth. About 5% of naive CD4, around 3.6% of naive CD8, approximately 2.2% of memory CD4, and 0.4% of memory CD8 clonotypes were shared across several donors.

Using the deep immunoSEQ assay, TCR CDR3 regions were amplified from genomic DNA by multiplex PCR. Genomic DNA extracted from each cell subset was distributed evenly over all wells of several immunoSEQ 96-well plates, and each plate served as one replicate. Each replicate PCR for sorted subsets received roughly 0.2 ug genomic DNA, equal to about 29,000 T cell genomes. The purified libraries were quantified using a Qubit 3.0 fluorometer, sized with a Bioanalyzer 2100, and then quantified again using the KAPA Library Quantification kit. Every immunoSEQ 96-well plate was sequenced on a separate single-read 150-cycle Illumina NextSeq 550 flow cell. The study's processing was this. Because the immunoSEQ output included only junctional sequences and no quality scores, the filtering could not be the same as the filtering used for full-length reads. Sequences were annotated with PyIR, a Python wrapper for IgBLAST v1.9, and V/J genes and CDR3 were assigned using IMGT germline references. Reads with weak V/J assignments (E-value above 1e-6), missing CDR3, stop codons, out-of-frame junctions, or ambiguous translated residues were removed. V3J clonotypes were defined by identical inferred V gene, J gene, and CDR3 amino acid sequence. Percentage overlap between repertoires was computed as shared unique clonotypes divided by the size of the smaller repertoire. Richness of each repertoire was evaluated using RTK rarefaction, the Chao1 estimator, and Recon v2.1 estimates of unobserved clonotypes. OLGA was used to compute generation probabilities for all TCRbeta clonotypes that the gDNA method yielded from four donors. This immuneACCESS table, as held by TCRdb, lists in-frame sequences with V and J called but not all clones. Of the missing ones, under half trace to an unresolved V gene in checked studies; the others have no known cause. The DNA gave D and trimming, while V, J and clone size come from that table. This sample holds around 2.1 million clones; 85% to 95% were observed only once. The ten largest account for about 1.5% of the sample.

CD8 naive samples consisted of CD45RO-negative cells that were positively selected for CCR7, yielding a CD45RA+CCR7+ population without TemRA cells. Healthy HIV-negative adults with no recently reported acute infections or vaccinations were included as donors. Every donor was a Caucasian adult living in Nashville, Tennessee, USA. Blood was collected by leukapheresis, and PBMCs were isolated by Ficoll-Histopaque density gradient centrifugation and then cryopreserved in liquid nitrogen vapor phase. Analytical flow cytometry was used to check the purity and quantity of each magnetically sorted T cell population. Genomic DNA was isolated from every sorted fraction and measured by UV absorbance on a Nanodrop 2000c. The sequence was collected from a man between 18 and 29 years old in good health. Some clones in this sample may be carry-over from other donors' samples. Sequenced input: naive CD8+ T cells from PBMCs. The sample's cell subset or site, from its label and the paper: CD45RA+CCR7+.

The CDR3: CASSSRTGAGELFF. The nucleotide sequence reads TGTGCCAGCAGCTCGAGGACCGGGGCCGGGGAGCTGTTTTTT. The chain is made from TRBV11-3 and TRBJ2-2; 5 matching bases give a weak D call of TRBD2. CDR1 and CDR2 were assigned from the germline V gene as SGHNT and YENEEA. Trimming costs V 4 bases and J 6 bases, and their ends lie 12 bases apart. The CDR3 covers 14 residues, taking in both the cysteine and the phenylalanine. Only the CDR3 DNA stays, 42 bases, in frame from base 1.